This TCR beta chain was documented in a study of T cell repertoires in ileal Crohn's disease. TCRdb keeps only in-frame clones here, not all; method: immunoSEQ multiplex PCR. The sample lists approximately 27,000 clones, around 77% occurring once. The CDR3 loop spans 15 amino acids. This sequence was found in an adult with Crohn's disease. This chain joins TRBV1 and TRBJ1-1; the table calls TRBD1, which could not be checked here. TRBV1 is termed a pseudogene. Input material: ileal tissue. The CDR3 DNA follows: TGCACCAGCGCACAATCCGGGACAGAGAACACTGAAGCTTTCTTT. Amino acid sequence: CTSAQSGTENTEAFF.